Included here is one T cell receptor beta chain sequence, with context. Its antigen is unidentified. Described time point: cycle 4 day 1 (C4D1), after more than 5 weeks of nivolumab. In every patient, relapse followed autologous stem cell transplantation, while exposure to brentuximab vedotin differed. Magnetic negative selection, applied to thawed PBMCs, was used to isolate the CD8+ T cells. Patients' outcomes at their best amounted to complete response, partial response or progressive disease. Generated by immunoSEQ multiplex PCR, the TCRdb table keeps only in-frame clones and is missing some. The sample includes about 21,000 clones, about 85% of them seen just once. The data were obtained in a study of PD-1 blockade in classical Hodgkin lymphoma. Study-level information: Every 2 weeks, patients had 3 mg/kg nivolumab intravenously.

Findings of the study overall: Anyone who began nivolumab under 1 year after ASCT was excluded. TCR diversity at baseline was reported to be reduced in newly diagnosed patients relative to healthy donors.

The CDR3 extends over 15 amino acids. After removal of 6 bases from V and 1 base from J, the junction contained 5 bases not matched to a gene. Germline V CDR1 and CDR2: MNHEY, SMNVEV (reference sequence). The genes are TRBV27 and TRBJ2-3; 9 bases match TRBD1. This receptor was taken from a human donor with classical Hodgkin lymphoma. Specimen: CD8+ T cells from blood, collected before the fourth cycle of nivolumab. CDR3 sequence (DNA): TGTGCCAGCAGCGTTCGGGACAGGGGCACAGATACGCAGTATTTT. This codes for CASSVRDRGTDTQYF.